This T cell receptor (beta chain) was profiled in a study of Ad26.COV2.S vaccination and SARS-CoV-2 variants. Study-wide background: Donor got 5x10^10 or 1x10^11 viral particles of Ad26.COV2.S. Overall study results and limits: Comparability of non-spike TCR breadth was observed across vaccine and placebo recipients.

Trimming pared 5 bases from V and 3 bases from J, leaving 11 bases between. Germline V gene lookup returns CDR1 LNHDA and CDR2 SQIVND (reference sequence). This CDR3 region has 13 residues. On this clone: Its specificity is unknown.

Repertoires were generated with immunoSEQ multiplex PCR, while TCRdb's copy carries only in-frame clones and drops some. The table has hundreds of thousands of clones, 89% seen once. The treatment is: roughly 19 received Ad26.COV2.S at low or high dose, single or two shots; about 5 received placebo; per-sample allocation not given. At day 63 after the first vaccine or placebo injection, samples were drawn. Specimen: peripheral blood, collected in a trial of Ad26.COV2.S vaccine versus placebo. The J gene is TRBJ2-7, the V gene TRBV19, with D perhaps being TRBD1 or TRBD2 (5 bases each). The origin of this receptor is a person between 18 and 65 years old who received the Ad26.COV2.S COVID-19 vaccine or a placebo. The CDR3 here is CASSAGTNYEQYF. CDR3 DNA sequence: TGTGCCAGTAGTGCCGGGACCAACTACGAGCAGTACTTC.